This TCR beta chain was profiled in a study of blood T cell repertoires in COVID-19. Study details: From the United States, Italy and Spain came samples of acute and convalescent COVID-19. T cells, B-cell-depleted T cells, or PBMCs supplied cDNA or gDNA.

Source study methods: How many nucleated cells were present was estimated from reference gene primer amplification. Here immunoSEQ multiplex PCR was the method, and the copy in TCRdb shows in-frame clones only, minus some. Clonal size and the V and J genes are those of that table, whereas D and trimming came from the DNA. The sample includes roughly 330,000 clones, 80% to 90% of them seen just once. The material sequenced was PBMCs or T cells enriched from blood (not recorded which). The receptor was derived from a woman aged 25-40 years who had recovered from COVID-19.

The CDR3: CASSEGQDRSTDTQYF. For the CDR3, the DNA is TGTGCCAGCAGCGAGGGCCAGGACAGGTCGACAGATACGCAGTATTTT. V and J are TRBV7-9 and TRBJ2-3; TRBD1 matches at 7 bases. Germline V gene lookup returns CDR1 SEHNR and CDR2 FQNEAQ (reference sequence). The CDR3 is 16 amino acids. After removal of 5 bases from V and 3 bases from J, the junction contained 11 bases not matched to a gene.